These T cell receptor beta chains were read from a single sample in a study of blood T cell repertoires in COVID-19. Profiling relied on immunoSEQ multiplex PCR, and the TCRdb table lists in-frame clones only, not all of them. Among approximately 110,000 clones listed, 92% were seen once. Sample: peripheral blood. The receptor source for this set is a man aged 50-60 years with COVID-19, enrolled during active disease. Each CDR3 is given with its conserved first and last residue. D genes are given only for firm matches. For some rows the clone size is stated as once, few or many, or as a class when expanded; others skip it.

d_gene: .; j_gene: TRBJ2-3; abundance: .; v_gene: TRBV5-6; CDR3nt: TGTGCCAGCAGCTGGGCGCCATCCTCTCTTAGTACAGATACGCAGTATTTT; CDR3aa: CASSWAPSSLSTDTQYF
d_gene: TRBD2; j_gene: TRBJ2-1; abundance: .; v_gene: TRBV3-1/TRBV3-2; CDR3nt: TGTGCCAGCAGCAAGAGGGCACTAGCGGGAGAGAGTGAGCAGTTCTTC; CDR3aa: CASSKRALAGESEQFF
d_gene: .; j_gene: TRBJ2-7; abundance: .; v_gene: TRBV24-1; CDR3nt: TGTGCCACCCAGAGGAATAACCAACCCCTCTCCTACGAGCAGTACTTC; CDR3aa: CATQRNNQPLSYEQYF
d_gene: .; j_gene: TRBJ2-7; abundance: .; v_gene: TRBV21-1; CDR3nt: TGTGCCAGCAGCAAAGCTTGGGGACTAGCGGGAACCTGCCGGTACACCTACGAGCAGTACTTC; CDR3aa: CASSKAWGLAGTCRYTYEQYF
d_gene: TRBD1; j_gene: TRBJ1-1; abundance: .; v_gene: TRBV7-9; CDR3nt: TGTGCCAGCGACCGGGACAGGGGCGTTGACACTGAAGCTTTCTTT; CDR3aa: CASDRDRGVDTEAFF
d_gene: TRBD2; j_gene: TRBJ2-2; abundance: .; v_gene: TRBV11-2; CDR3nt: TGTGCCAGCAGATTTGCGGGAGGGCCGAGGAACACCGGGGAGCTGTTTTTT; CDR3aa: CASRFAGGPRNTGELFF
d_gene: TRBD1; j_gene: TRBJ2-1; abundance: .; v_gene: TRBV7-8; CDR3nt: TGTGCCAGCAGCGGGACAGGCTCCTACAATGAGCAGTTCTTC; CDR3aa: CASSGTGSYNEQFF
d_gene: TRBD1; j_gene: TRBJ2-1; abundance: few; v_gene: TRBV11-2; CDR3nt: TGTGCCAGCAGCCTGTACAGGGGGCTCTCAAATGAGCAGTTCTTC; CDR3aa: CASSLYRGLSNEQFF
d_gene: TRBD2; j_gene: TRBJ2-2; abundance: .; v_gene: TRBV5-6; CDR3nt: TGTGCCAGCAGCTTACTAGCGGGAGTATCTCCCGGGGAGCTGTTTTTT; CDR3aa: CASSLLAGVSPGELFF
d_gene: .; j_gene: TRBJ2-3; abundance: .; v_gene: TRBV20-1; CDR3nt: TGCAGTGTCATCGTAGCAGATACGCAGTATTTT; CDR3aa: CSVIVADTQYF
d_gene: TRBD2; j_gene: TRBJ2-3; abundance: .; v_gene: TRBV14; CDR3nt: TGTGCCAGCAGCCGTGGACTAGCGGCTAGCACAGATACGCAGTATTTT; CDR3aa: CASSRGLAASTDTQYF
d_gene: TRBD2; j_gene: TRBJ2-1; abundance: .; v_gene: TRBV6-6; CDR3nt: TGTGCCAGCAGACTAGCGGGAGTTTTCAATGAGCAGTTCTTC; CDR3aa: CASRLAGVFNEQFF
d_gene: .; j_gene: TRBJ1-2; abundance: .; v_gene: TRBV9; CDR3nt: TGTGCCAGCAGCTCAGGCCAGGGCTACACCTTC; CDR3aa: CASSSGQGYTF
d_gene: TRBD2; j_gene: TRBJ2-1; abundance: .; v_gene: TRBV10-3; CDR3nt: TGTGCCATCAGAGGGACTAGCGGGAAACATGAGCAGTTCTTC; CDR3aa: CAIRGTSGKHEQFF
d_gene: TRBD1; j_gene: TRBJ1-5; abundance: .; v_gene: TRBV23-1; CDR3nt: TGCGCCAGCAGTCAATCGGTGACAGGGAAGAAACAGCCCCAGCATTTT; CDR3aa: CASSQSVTGKKQPQHF
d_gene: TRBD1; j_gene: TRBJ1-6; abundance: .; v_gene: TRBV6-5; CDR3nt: TGTGCCAGCAGCGACAGGGTAGATTCACCCCTCCACTTT; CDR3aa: CASSDRVDSPLHF
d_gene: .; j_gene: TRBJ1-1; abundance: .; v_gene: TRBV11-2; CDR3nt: TGTGCCAGCAGCTTATCTAGGGAAGCTTTCTTT; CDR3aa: CASSLSREAFF
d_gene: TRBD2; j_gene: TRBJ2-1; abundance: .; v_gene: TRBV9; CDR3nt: TGTGCCAGCAGCGATACTAGCGGGGATGAGCAGTTCTTC; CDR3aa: CASSDTSGDEQFF
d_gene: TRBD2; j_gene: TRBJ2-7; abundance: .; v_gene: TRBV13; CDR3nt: TGTGCCAGCAGCCTGCAAAGCGGGAGAATTTACGAGCAGTACTTC; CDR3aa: CASSLQSGRIYEQYF
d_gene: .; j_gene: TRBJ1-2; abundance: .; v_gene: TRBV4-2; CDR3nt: TGTGCCAGCAGCCAACAACGGGACATTGCTAACTATGGCTACACCTTC; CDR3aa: CASSQQRDIANYGYTF
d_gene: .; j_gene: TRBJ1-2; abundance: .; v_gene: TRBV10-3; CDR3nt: TGTGCCATCAGTGAGTTTGGTGGGCGTAAGGATGGCTACACCTTC; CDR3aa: CAISEFGGRKDGYTF
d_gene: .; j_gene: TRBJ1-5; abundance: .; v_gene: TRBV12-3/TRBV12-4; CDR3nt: TGTGCCAGCACTACAGGCCTAAACCAGCCCCAGCATTTT; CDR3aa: CASTTGLNQPQHF
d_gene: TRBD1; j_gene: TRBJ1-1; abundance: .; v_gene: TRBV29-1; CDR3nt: TGCAGCGCTCGACAGGGGTACGAACTTACTGAAGCTTTCTTT; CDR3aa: CSARQGYELTEAFF
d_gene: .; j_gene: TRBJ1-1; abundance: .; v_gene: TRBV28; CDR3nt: TGTGCCAGCAGCACTTCGGGGTCCCCGAGGGTGAACACTGAAGCTTTCTTT; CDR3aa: CASSTSGSPRVNTEAFF
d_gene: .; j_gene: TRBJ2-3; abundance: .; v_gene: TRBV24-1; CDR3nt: TGTGCCACCAGTGACAGGAAGAACACAGATACGCAGTATTTT; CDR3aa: CATSDRKNTDTQYF
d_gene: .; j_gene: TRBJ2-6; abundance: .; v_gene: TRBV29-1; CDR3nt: TGCAGCGGCGGGGACGCTGGGGCCAACGTCCTGACTTTC; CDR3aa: CSGGDAGANVLTF